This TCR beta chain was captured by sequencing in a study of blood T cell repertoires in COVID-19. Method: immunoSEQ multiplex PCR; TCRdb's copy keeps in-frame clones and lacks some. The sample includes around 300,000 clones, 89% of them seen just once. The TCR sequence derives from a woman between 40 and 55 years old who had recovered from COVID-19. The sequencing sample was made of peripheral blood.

CDR3 protein: CPHGLAGGPGTGELFF. The CDR3 DNA follows: TGTCCCCACGGGCTAGCGGGAGGGCCGGGCACCGGGGAGCTGTTTTTT. The gene calls are TRBV15 and TRBJ2-2, with 12 bases aligning to TRBD2. The CDR3 consists of 16 residues. Germline values: CDR1 LNHNV, CDR2 YYDKDF (reference sequence).